This T cell receptor beta chain was recovered during a study of control samples from healthy donors and cancer patients. This CDR3 is built from 14 residues. V was pared by 0 bases and J by 1 base, with 8 bases between. Germline values: CDR1 GTSNPN, CDR2 SVGIG (reference sequence). Data came from immunoSEQ multiplex PCR; TCRdb stores just in-frame clones and leaves some out. The sample includes tens of thousands of clones, around nine tenths of them seen just once. V and J are TRBV30 and TRBJ2-3; D uncertain. The clonotype comes from a woman aged 45-65 years with colorectal cancer. Sequencing was performed on PBMCs. The DNA for the CDR3 is TGTGCCTGGAGTGTACTGAGCCGCACAGATACGCAGTATTTT. Protein sequence: CAWSVLSRTDTQYF.